Listed here are 20 T cell receptor beta chains from one sample, sequenced in a study of blood T cell repertoires in COVID-19. Measured with immunoSEQ multiplex PCR; TCRdb has only the in-frame clones, and not every one. The sample lists fewer than 250,000 clones, around 86% occurring once. Input material: peripheral blood. The receptors originated from a man in his 60s with acute or convalescent COVID-19.

The chain recombines TRBV2 with TRBJ2-7; perhaps TRBD2 as D (7 bases). CDR1 and CDR2 from the germline V gene are SNHLY and FYNNEI. This CDR3 spans 13 amino acids. Trimming shortened V by 8 bases and J by 5 bases, and 16 bases separated the two germline ends. The CDR3 here is CASERGGLNEQYF. CDR3 DNA: TGTGCCAGCGAGAGGGGGGGCTTAAACGAGCAGTACTTC.

This rearrangement joins TRBV28 to TRBJ1-5; 9 bases are shared with TRBD1. The V segment lost 6 bases and the J segment 7 bases; nucleotides outside the gene matches: 13. The CDR3 covers 16 residues. The V gene's germline CDR1 is MDHEN and CDR2 SYDVKM. The CDR3 DNA reads as TGTGCCAGCAGGCGATCTACAGGGGGCGGTGGACAGCCCCAGCATTTT. It specifies CASRRSTGGGGQPQHF.

CDR3 sequence: CASSPTLLNTEAFF. DNA of the CDR3: TGTGCCAGCAGCCCCACTCTCTTGAACACTGAAGCTTTCTTT. The rearrangement links TRBV3-1 (or the pseudogene TRBV3-2) to TRBJ1-1; D not resolved. CDR3 length equals 14 residues. CDR1 LGHDT and CDR2 YNNKEL come from the germline V gene (reference sequence). V lost 4 bases, J lost 0 bases, and 9 bases lay in between.

J is TRBJ2-6 and V is TRBV11-3; weak D call: TRBD1 (6 bases). V shed 5 bases and J shed 0 bases, with 17 bases lying between them. Germline loops: CDR1 SGHNT, CDR2 YENEEA. This CDR3 has 18 residues. This chain's CDR3 is CASSQGRRRDSGANVLTF. The CDR3 DNA follows: TGTGCCAGCAGCCAGGGGCGCAGACGAGACTCTGGGGCCAACGTCCTGACTTTC.

A single count supports this clone. V gene TRBV6-5 combines with J gene TRBJ1-2, with D tentatively TRBD1 (5 bases). The V end lost 5 bases, the J end lost 2 bases, and 12 bases lay between the germline ends. Germline CDR1 and CDR2: MNHEY and SVGAGI. The length of the CDR3 is 14 residues. The CDR3 DNA reads as TGTGCCAGCAGTCCCTGGGGGGGGAACTATGGCTACACCTTC. Translated: CASSPWGGNYGYTF.

J is TRBJ1-6 and V is TRBV11-2; D remains ambiguous. Per germline, CDR1 SGHAT and CDR2 FQNNGV. CDR3 length equals 17 residues. The germline V and J ends were trimmed by 4 bases and 0 bases, with 13 bases remaining between them. The CDR3, as DNA: TGTGCCAGCAGCTCTAGTGTGTTGAGCTCCTATAATTCACCCCTCCACTTT. Its protein is CASSSSVLSSYNSPLHF.

The chain carries TRBV28 and TRBJ2-7; D might be TRBD2 (6 bases). The germline gives CDR1 MDHEN, CDR2 SYDVKM. CDR3 length: 14 residues. V was pared by 10 bases and J by 0 bases, with 16 bases between. In DNA, the CDR3 is TGTGCCACCCTTACCGGAGGGGCCTCCTACGAGCAGTACTTC. This encodes CATLTGGASYEQYF.

The chain couples TRBV19 to TRBJ1-1, with D uncertain. V dropped 0 bases and J dropped 4 bases, with 21 bases sitting between them. The V gene's germline CDR1 is LNHDA and CDR2 SQIVND (reference sequence). The CDR3 is made up of 18 amino acids. CDR3 residues: CASSIDYAGLQRFTEAFF. The DNA of the CDR3 is TGTGCCAGTAGTATAGACTATGCCGGGTTGCAACGGTTCACTGAAGCTTTCTTT.

This chain uses TRBV14 with TRBJ2-3; D perhaps matches TRBD2 (6 bases). CDR1 and CDR2 from the germline V gene are SGHDN and FVKESK. The CDR3 runs to 13 residues. Trimming removed 3 bases at V and 10 bases at J, with 14 bases between. The CDR3 reads CASSHRGSAAQYF. CDR3 sequence (DNA): TGTGCCAGCAGCCACCGGGGGTCAGCCGCGCAGTATTTT.

The gene calls are TRBV9 and TRBJ1-2; possibly TRBD1 for D (6 bases). Germline CDR1 and CDR2: SGDLS and YYNGEE. The CDR3 runs to 12 residues. Deletions cut 3 bases from V and 6 bases from J, with 9 bases between. CDR3 nucleotides: TGTGCCAGCAGCGACAGGGTTAATGGCTACACCTTC. Protein: CASSDRVNGYTF.

This clone was recorded only once. The chain is built from TRBV6-4 and TRBJ1-1, with TRBD1 matching 7 bases. The CDR3 has 14 residues. Germline CDR1 and CDR2: MRHNA and SNTAGT. Trimming took 5 bases from V and 1 from J; bases not matched to a gene: 4. This chain's CDR3 is CASSPGQANTEAFF. In DNA, the CDR3 is TGTGCCAGCAGTCCCGGACAGGCGAACACTGAAGCTTTCTTT.

The V call is TRBV6-1, the J call TRBJ1-6; D is ambiguous. There are 15 residues in the CDR3. Deletions cut 3 bases from V and 7 bases from J, with 13 bases between. Germline V gene sequence: CDR1 MNHNS, CDR2 SASEGT. The CDR3 loop is CASSDVPGRNSPLHF. The CDR3 DNA sequence: TGTGCCAGCAGTGATGTACCGGGAAGAAATTCACCCCTCCACTTT.

The V call is TRBV7-9, the J call TRBJ2-5, with D tentatively TRBD1 (6 bases). V lost 5 bases, J lost 2 bases, and 12 bases lay in between. This CDR3 is 14 amino acids long. The V gene's germline CDR1 is SEHNR and CDR2 FQNEAQ (reference sequence). Here the CDR3 DNA reads TGTGCCAGCAGCCCGGGGACAAGACAAGAGACCCAGTACTTC. Translating gives CASSPGTRQETQYF.

There are a few counts of this clone. The same CDR3 arises from other DNA sequences in this sample as well. The gene calls are TRBV3-1 (or the pseudogene TRBV3-2) and TRBJ2-4; TRBD2 aligns across 9 bases. Germline lookup yields CDR1 LGHDT and CDR2 YNNKEL (reference sequence). V lost 2 bases to trimming and J lost 2 bases; unmatched junction nucleotides: 13. The CDR3 loop spans 19 amino acids. DNA for the CDR3: TGTGCCAGCAGCCAAAGGGGGGGCGGGGGGGCCGGGACCAAAAACATTCAGTACTTC. Residues: CASSQRGGGGAGTKNIQYF.

This rearrangement joins TRBV11-2 to TRBJ1-1; perhaps TRBD1 as D (5 bases). CDR3 length equals 15 residues. Trimming left V 6 bases short and J 1 base short, with 15 bases between. In germline, CDR1 is SGHAT, CDR2 FQNNGV. CDR3 amino acids: CASRHYRSSNTEAFF. The CDR3 coding sequence is TGTGCCAGCAGACACTACAGGTCCTCGAACACTGAAGCTTTCTTT.

The CDR3 nucleotides read TGCGCCAGCAGCTTGGGAGTCGGCCAAGAGACCCAGTACTTC. Translation gives CASSLGVGQETQYF. This rearrangement joins TRBV5-1 to TRBJ2-5; D ambiguous. Germline-derived CDR1 and CDR2 are SGHRS and YFSETQ. The CDR3 is 14 amino acids. The V gene lost 0 bases and the J gene lost 1 base, with 7 bases spanning the gap.

The V call is TRBV4-2, the J call TRBJ2-3; 7 bases match TRBD1. With 1 base clipped from V and 6 bases from J, the junction kept 13 bases outside the gene matches. The length of the CDR3 is 17 residues. CDR1 and CDR2 (germline): LGHNA, YNFKEQ. The CDR3 nucleotides read TGTGCCAGCAGCCAAGGCCCAGGCGCAGGGGGTAGGGATACGCAGTATTTT. Translated: CASSQGPGAGGRDTQYF.

The rearrangement joins TRBV15 to TRBJ1-3; 8 bases match TRBD1. The length of the CDR3 is 15 residues. In germline, CDR1 is LNHNV, CDR2 YYDKDF (reference sequence). Trimming removed 4 bases from V and 4 bases from J; junction bases left unmatched: 6. The CDR3 sequence is CATSTSPGGGNTIYF. DNA of the CDR3: TGTGCCACCAGCACCTCGCCAGGGGGCGGAAACACCATATATTTT. The variable domain in full, with the rest retrieved from reference TRBV15 and TRBJ1-3, is DAMVIQNPRYQVTQFGKPVTLSCSQTLNHNVMYWYQQKSSQAPKLLFHYYDKDFNNEADTPDNFQSRRPNTSFCFLDIRSPGLGDTAMYLCATSTSPGGGNTIYFGEGSWLTVV.

V is TRBV2 and J is TRBJ1-5; 9 bases map to TRBD1. V gave up 6 bases and J gave up 1 base; unmatched junction bases: 13. The germline CDR1 and CDR2 sequences are SNHLY and FYNNEI. The CDR3 runs 18 residues. CDR3 sequence: CASSPWRDRDYSNQPQHF. The CDR3 DNA is TGTGCCAGCAGCCCCTGGAGGGACAGGGACTACAGCAATCAGCCCCAGCATTTT.

The gene calls are TRBV6-2 or TRBV6-3 and TRBJ2-7; 9 bases fit TRBD1. V gave up 6 bases and J gave up 1 base; unmatched junction bases: 7. The CDR3 totals 15 residues. Germline values: CDR1 MNHEY, CDR2 SVGEGT. CDR3 loop: CASSSPGQGSYEQYF. CDR3 DNA sequence: TGTGCCAGCAGCTCACCGGGACAGGGATCCTACGAGCAGTACTTC.